This T cell receptor beta chain was sequenced for a study of shared clonotypes between healthy human individuals. Study-level information: Donors were a couple of women and a few men aged 18 to 49. Plates per donor: three CD4 naive, three CD4 memory, two CD8 naive, one CD8 memory.

CDR3 length: 18 amino acids. Deletions cut 4 bases from V and 5 bases from J, with 23 bases between. Germline V lookup: CDR1 LGHNA, CDR2 YSLEER. The table came from immunoSEQ multiplex PCR; TCRdb's copy has only in-frame clones and leaves some out. The sample lists a few hundred thousand clones, just over 65% seen once, with around 10% in the top ten. The source of this sequence is a man younger than 45 in good health. The sample consisted of memory CD4+ T cells sorted from blood. Subset specified: CD45RA-negative fraction. This rearrangement joins TRBV4-3 to TRBJ2-2; D possibly corresponds to TRBD2 (5 bases). The CDR3 nucleotides are TGCGCCAGCAGCCCCCCCGCCGGGCGGGCTCCTGGGACCGGGGAGCTGTTTTTT. Translation gives CASSPPAGRAPGTGELFF.